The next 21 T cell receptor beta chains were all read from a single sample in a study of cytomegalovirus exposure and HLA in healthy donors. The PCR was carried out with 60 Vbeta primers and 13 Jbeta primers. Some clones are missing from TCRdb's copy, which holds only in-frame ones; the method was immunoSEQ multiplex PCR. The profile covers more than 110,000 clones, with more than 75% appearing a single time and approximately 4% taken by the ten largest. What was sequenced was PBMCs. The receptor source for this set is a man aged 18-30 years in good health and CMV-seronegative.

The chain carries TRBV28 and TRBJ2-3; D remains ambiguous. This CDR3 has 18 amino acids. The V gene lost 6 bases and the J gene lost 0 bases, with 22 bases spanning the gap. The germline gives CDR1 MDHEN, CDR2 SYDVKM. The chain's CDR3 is CASSTRYTTSESTDTQYF. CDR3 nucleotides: TGTGCCAGCAGCACTCGTTATACGACCTCGGAGAGCACAGATACGCAGTATTTT.

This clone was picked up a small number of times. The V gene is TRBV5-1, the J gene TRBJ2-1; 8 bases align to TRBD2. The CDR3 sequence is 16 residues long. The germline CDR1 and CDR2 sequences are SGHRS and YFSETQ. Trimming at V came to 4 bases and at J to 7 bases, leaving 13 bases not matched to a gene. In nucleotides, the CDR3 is TGCGCCAGCAGCCACCTCCTACTAGCGGAGTCGAATGAGCAGTTCTTC. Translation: CASSHLLLAESNEQFF.

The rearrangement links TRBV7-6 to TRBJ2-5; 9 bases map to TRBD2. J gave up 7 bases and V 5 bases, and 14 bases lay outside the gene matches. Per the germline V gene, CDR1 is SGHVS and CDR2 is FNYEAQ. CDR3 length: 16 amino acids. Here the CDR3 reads CASSPSVERGVGTQYF. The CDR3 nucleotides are TGTGCCAGCAGCCCATCCGTTGAGCGGGGGGTAGGGACCCAGTACTTC.

Here the CDR3 reads CASSVKILQGTPNQPQHF. Written as DNA, the CDR3 is TGTGCCAGCAGTGTCAAAATTCTCCAGGGAACCCCTAATCAGCCCCAGCATTTT. This chain joins TRBV6-1 and TRBJ1-5, with D perhaps matching TRBD1 (5 bases). V lost 4 bases and J lost 4, with 23 bases in between. The CDR3 consists of 18 residues. Germline V gives CDR1 MNHNS, CDR2 SASEGT.

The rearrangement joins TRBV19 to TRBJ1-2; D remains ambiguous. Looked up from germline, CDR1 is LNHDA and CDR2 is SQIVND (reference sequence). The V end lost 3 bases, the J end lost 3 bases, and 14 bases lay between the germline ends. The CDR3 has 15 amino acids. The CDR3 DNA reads TGTGCCAGTAGTATCGGTAGCCTTACCTACTATGGCTACACCTTC. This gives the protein CASSIGSLTYYGYTF.

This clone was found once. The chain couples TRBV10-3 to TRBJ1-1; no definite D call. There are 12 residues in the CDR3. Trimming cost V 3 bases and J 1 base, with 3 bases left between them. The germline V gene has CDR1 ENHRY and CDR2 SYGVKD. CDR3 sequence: CAISDRNTEAFF. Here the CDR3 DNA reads TGTGCCATCAGTGACAGGAACACTGAAGCTTTCTTT.

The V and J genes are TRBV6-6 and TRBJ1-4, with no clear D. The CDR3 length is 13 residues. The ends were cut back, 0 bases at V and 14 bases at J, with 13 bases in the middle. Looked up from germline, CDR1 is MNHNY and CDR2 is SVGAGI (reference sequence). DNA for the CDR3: TGTGCCAGCAGTTACTCGAGTGGGAGAGGGCTGTTTTTT. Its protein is CASSYSSGRGLFF.

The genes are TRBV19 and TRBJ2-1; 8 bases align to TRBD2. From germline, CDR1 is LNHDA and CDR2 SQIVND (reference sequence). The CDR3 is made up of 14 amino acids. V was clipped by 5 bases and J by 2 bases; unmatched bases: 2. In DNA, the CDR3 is TGTGCCAGTAGTCGACTAGCGACCTACAATGAGCAGTTCTTC. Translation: CASSRLATYNEQFF.

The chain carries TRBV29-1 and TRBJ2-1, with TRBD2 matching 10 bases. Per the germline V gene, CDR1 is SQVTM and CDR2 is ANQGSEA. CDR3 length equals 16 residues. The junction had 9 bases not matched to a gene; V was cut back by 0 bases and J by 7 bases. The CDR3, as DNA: TGCAGCGTTGAAGACTCTCTAGCGGGAGTACGTAATGAGCAGTTCTTC. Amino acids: CSVEDSLAGVRNEQFF.

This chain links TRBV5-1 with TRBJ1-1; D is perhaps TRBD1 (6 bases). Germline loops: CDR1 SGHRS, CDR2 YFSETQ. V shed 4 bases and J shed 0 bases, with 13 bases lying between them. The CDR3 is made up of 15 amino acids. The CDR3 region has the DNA TGCGCCAGCAGCCCTCACAGGGAAATGAACACTGAAGCTTTCTTT. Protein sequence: CASSPHREMNTEAFF.

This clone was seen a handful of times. The DNA of the CDR3 is TGTGCCAGTAGTACGACAGGCAATAGCAATCAGCCCCAGCATTTT. Amino acids: CASSTTGNSNQPQHF. The chain carries TRBV19 and TRBJ1-5; possible D gene TRBD1, 6 bases. Trimming cost V 4 bases and J 0 bases, with 10 bases left between them. CDR3 length: 15 amino acids. Germline lookup yields CDR1 LNHDA and CDR2 SQIVND (reference sequence).

CDR3 amino acids: CASSADRGSDYNEQFF. In DNA form, the CDR3 reads TGTGCCAGCAGCGCCGACAGGGGCTCCGATTACAATGAGCAGTTCTTC. The chain joins TRBV9 to TRBJ2-1, with TRBD1 matching 8 bases. The CDR3 length is 16 residues. V shed 3 bases, J shed 4 bases, and the junction held 9 bases outside the gene matches. Germline assignment: CDR1 SGDLS and CDR2 YYNGEE.

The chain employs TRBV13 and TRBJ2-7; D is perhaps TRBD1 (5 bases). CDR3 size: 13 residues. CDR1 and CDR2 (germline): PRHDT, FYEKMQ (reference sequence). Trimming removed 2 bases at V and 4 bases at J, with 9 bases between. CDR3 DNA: TGTGCCAGCAGCTTAAGACAGCAATACGAGCAGTACTTC. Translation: CASSLRQQYEQYF.

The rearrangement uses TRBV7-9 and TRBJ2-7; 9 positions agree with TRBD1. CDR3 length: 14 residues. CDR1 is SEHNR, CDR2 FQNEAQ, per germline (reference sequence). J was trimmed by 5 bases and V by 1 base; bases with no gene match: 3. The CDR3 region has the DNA TGTGCCAGCAGCTTAGGGACAGGGGCACACGAGCAGTACTTC. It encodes CASSLGTGAHEQYF.

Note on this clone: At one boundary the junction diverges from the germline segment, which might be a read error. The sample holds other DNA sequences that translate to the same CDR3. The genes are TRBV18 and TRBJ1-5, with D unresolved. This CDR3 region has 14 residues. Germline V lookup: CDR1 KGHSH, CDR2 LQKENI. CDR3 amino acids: CASSPDKSNQPQHF. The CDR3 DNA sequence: TGTGCCAGCTCACCAGACAAGAGCAATCAGCCTCAGCATTTT.

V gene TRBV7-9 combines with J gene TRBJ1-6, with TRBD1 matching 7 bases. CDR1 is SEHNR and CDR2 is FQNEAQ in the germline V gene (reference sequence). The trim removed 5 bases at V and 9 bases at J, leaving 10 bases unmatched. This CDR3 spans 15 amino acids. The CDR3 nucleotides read TGTGCCAGCAGCGAGGTACAGGGGAATAGTTCACCCCTCCACTTT. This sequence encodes CASSEVQGNSSPLHF.

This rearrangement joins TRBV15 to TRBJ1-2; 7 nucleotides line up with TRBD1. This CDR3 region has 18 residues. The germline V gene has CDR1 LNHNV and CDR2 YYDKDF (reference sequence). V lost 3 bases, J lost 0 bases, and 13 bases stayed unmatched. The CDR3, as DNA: TGTGCCACCAGCAGGGATAGACAGGGACCATCTACTAACTATGGCTACACCTTC. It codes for CATSRDRQGPSTNYGYTF.

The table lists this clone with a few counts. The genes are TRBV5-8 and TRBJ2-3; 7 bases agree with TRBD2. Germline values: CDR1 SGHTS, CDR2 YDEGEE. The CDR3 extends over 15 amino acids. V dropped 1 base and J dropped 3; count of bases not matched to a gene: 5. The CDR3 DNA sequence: TGTGCCAGCAGCTTGACGGGAGGAGGTACAGATACGCAGTATTTT. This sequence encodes CASSLTGGGTDTQYF.

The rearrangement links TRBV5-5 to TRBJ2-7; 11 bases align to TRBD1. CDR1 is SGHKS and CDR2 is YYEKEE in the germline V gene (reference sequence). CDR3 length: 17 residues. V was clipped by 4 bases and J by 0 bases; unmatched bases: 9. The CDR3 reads CASSPRRGTGGSYEQYF. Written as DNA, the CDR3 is TGTGCCAGCAGCCCAAGACGTGGGACAGGGGGCTCCTACGAGCAGTACTTC.

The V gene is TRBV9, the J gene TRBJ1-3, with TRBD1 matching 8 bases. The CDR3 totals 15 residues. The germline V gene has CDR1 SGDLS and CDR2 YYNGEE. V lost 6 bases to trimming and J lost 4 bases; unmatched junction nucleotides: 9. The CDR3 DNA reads TGTGCCAGCACCCGACGACAGGGGAACGGAAACACCATATATTTT. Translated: CASTRRQGNGNTIYF.

CDR3 coding DNA: TGTGCCAGCAGTGAAGCCAGGACAGTGAGCTCCTACGAGCAGTACTTC. Translated: CASSEARTVSSYEQYF. This chain uses TRBV6-1 with TRBJ2-7; a weak D match, TRBD1 (6 bases). CDR1 MNHNS and CDR2 SASEGT come from the germline V gene. This CDR3 is 16 amino acids long. The V end was cut by 0 bases, the J end by 0 bases, with 12 bases between.